This TCR beta chain was sequenced for a study of metastatic and nonmetastatic thyroid tumors. This clone was picked up many times. Treatment of any kind had been given to no patient before thyroid surgery. The ends were cut back, 1 base at V and 4 bases at J, with 10 bases in the middle. Germline CDR1 and CDR2: LNHDA and SQIVND (reference sequence). The CDR3 totals 14 residues. TCRdb used MiXCR to call clones anew from the PCR reads. The table lists 85,000 to 100,000 clones, roughly 13% of them singletons. The specimen was blood. The chain employs TRBV19 and TRBJ2-5; D perhaps matches TRBD2 (6 bases). This TCR was recovered from a female donor with papillary thyroid cancer or a benign thyroid nodule (not recorded which). Some clones in this sample may be carry-over from other donors' samples. Here the CDR3 DNA reads TGTGCCAGTAGTATAGGGAGGGGAGTAGAGACCCAGTACTTC. It specifies CASSIGRGVETQYF.